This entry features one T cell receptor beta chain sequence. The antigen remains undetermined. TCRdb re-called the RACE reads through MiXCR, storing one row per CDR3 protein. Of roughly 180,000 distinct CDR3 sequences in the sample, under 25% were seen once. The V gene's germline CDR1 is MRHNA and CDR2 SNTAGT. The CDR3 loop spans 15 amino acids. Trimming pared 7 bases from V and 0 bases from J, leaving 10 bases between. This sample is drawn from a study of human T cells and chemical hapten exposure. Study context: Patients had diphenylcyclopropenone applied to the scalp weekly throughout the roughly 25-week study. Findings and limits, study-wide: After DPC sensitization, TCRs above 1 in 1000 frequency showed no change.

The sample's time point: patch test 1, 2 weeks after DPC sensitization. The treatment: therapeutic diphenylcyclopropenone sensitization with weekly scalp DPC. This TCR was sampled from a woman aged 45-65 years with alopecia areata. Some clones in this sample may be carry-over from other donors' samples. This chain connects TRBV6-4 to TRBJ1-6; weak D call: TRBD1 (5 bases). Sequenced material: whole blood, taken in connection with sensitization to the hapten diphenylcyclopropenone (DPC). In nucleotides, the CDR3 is TGTGCCAGCAAAACGGGGGGCTCCTATAATTCACCCCTCCACTTT. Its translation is CASKTGGSYNSPLHF.